A selection of T cell receptor beta chains follows, all from one sample in a study of T cells expressing NK-cell markers. TCRdb re-called the 5' RACE reads and gives one entry per CDR3 protein, without DNA. This table holds almost 450,000 distinct CDR3 sequences. Sequenced sample: blood T cells: a sorted CD56 or NKG2C T cell subset, CD4+ or CD8+ T cells, or bulk PBMC T cells (not recorded which). The receptor set was obtained from a woman aged 18 to 75 in good health. The CDR3 runs from the conserved cysteine through the conserved F or W.

CDR3	V	J
CASSQGGGHYYGYTF	TRBV18	TRBJ1-2
CASSESGTVNQPQHF	TRBV10-2	TRBJ1-5
CATSRDRGAGGYTF	TRBV15	TRBJ1-2
CASSPLQGSETQYF	TRBV18	TRBJ2-5
CASSFTGVYSPLHF	TRBV12-3/TRBV12-4	TRBJ1-6
CSARTPGRRVNYGYTF	TRBV20-1	TRBJ1-2
CSVDSTGADTEAFF	TRBV29-1	TRBJ1-1
CASSAGQGAFLETQYF	TRBV25-1	TRBJ2-5
CASSLEWGQGKETQYF	TRBV7-9	TRBJ2-5
CASSPTDPSNEKLFF	TRBV18	TRBJ1-4
CASSSEGVWTEAFF	TRBV27	TRBJ1-1
CASSPQGVGNTIYF	TRBV12-3/TRBV12-4	TRBJ1-3
CASSLRASNQPQHF	TRBV7-2	TRBJ1-5
CAIRAQGLAGAKRGTDTQYF	TRBV10-3	TRBJ2-3
CASSSRGSNEQFF	TRBV7-2	TRBJ2-1
CASSLTGGFSYEQYF	TRBV18	TRBJ2-7